Given below is one TCR beta chain in context. Its antigen is still unknown. The data belong to a study of cytomegalovirus exposure and HLA in healthy donors. Findings of the study overall: Later analysis revealed greater clonal expansion in HLA-associated TCR beta chains than in equally common others. According to the study, roughly 160 TCR beta chains were cytomegalovirus-associated. CMV serostatus was the sole immune exposure data available. Both high specificity and high sensitivity reportedly marked the classifier's diagnosis of cytomegalovirus status.

Primers included in the PCR were 60 Vbeta and 13 Jbeta primers. The assay was immunoSEQ multiplex PCR, and TCRdb's table has in-frame clones only and misses some. This table holds about 190,000 clones, more than 85% found once. J lost 5 bases, V lost 0 bases, and 7 bases had no gene match. The germline gives CDR1 SGHDT, CDR2 YYEEEE. CDR3 length equals 15 residues. Sample: PBMCs. The rearrangement uses TRBV5-6 and TRBJ1-2, with 7 bases aligning to TRBD1. The sequence derives from a woman younger than 30 in good health and CMV-seronegative. The CDR3 bases are TGTGCCAGCAGCTTGGGGGTCGCAGGGGGATATGGCTACACCTTC. Translated, it gives CASSLGVAGGYGYTF.